This T cell receptor (beta chain) was sequenced for a study of molecular identifiers for immune sequencing clone quantification. Concerning this clonotype: A much larger clone differs from this one at a single base, so this may be a read error.

TCRdb used MiXCR to reprocess the PCR reads, holding one entry per CDR3 protein. The table includes some 320,000 distinct CDR3 sequences, about 22% detected once. The V gene's germline CDR1 is MDHEN and CDR2 SYDVKM. The CDR3 totals 14 residues. The TCR originated in a human donor in good health. Some libraries in this study had Jurkat cell RNA spiked in. Sequenced input: naive CD8+ T cells from blood, with Jurkat cell RNA spiked in. Stated subset: FACS-sorted CD8+CD4-CCR7+CD45RA+ naive T cells. This chain uses TRBV28 with TRBJ2-7, with D maybe TRBD1 (6 bases). CDR3: CASSSSDSLWEQHF. The CDR3, as DNA: TGTGCCAGCAGTTCCTCGGACAGCTTATGGGAGCAGCACTTC. Complete variable domain (other parts from reference TRBV28 and TRBJ2-7): DVKVTQSSRYLVKRTGEKVFLECVQDMDHENMFWYRQDPGLGLRLIYFSYDVKMKEKGDIPEGYSVSREKKERFSLILESASTNQTSMYLCASSSSDSLWEQHFGPGTRLTVT.